This TCR beta chain is drawn from a study of control samples from healthy donors and cancer patients. Generated by immunoSEQ multiplex PCR, the TCRdb table keeps only in-frame clones and is missing some. The sample holds 400,000 to 500,000 clones; approximately 92% are singletons and the top ten take around 6.4%. Germline CDR1 reads SGHAT; CDR2 reads FQNNGV. V shed 2 bases and J shed 2 bases, with 19 bases lying between them. The CDR3 contains 17 residues. This TCR came from a man in his forties with head and neck cancer. The chain couples TRBV11-2 to TRBJ2-7; a weak D match, TRBD1 (5 bases). Sequencing was carried out using PBMCs. This CDR3 reads CASSLRGGRTPPYEQYF. CDR3 DNA sequence: TGTGCCAGCAGCTTAAGGGGTGGTCGGACCCCACCCTACGAGCAGTACTTC.